These 21 T cell receptor beta chains were all obtained from the same sample, sequenced in a study of control samples from healthy donors and cancer patients. Produced via immunoSEQ multiplex PCR; TCRdb's table is partial and in-frame only. The sample holds 150,000 or so clones, 80% to 95% seen once. Sequencing used blood. These receptors were obtained from a middle-aged man in good health.

The chain employs TRBV5-1 and TRBJ2-5; 8 nucleotides match TRBD2. V shed 8 bases, J shed 1 base, and the junction held 10 bases outside the gene matches. The CDR3 is made up of 15 amino acids. The germline V gene encodes CDR1 SGHRS and CDR2 YFSETQ. CDR3 in amino acids: CASRLAGHPQETQYF. CDR3 in DNA: TGCGCCAGTAGGTTAGCGGGGCATCCCCAAGAGACCCAGTACTTC.

This rearrangement joins TRBV5-6 to TRBJ2-1; TRBD2 matches at 8 bases. The CDR3 totals 15 residues. Per germline, CDR1 SGHDT and CDR2 YYEEEE. The V segment lost 3 bases and the J segment 5 bases; nucleotides outside the gene matches: 7. CDR3 coding DNA: TGTGCCAGCAGCTCCCCGGGAGGGGGGGACAATGAGCAGTTCTTC. Amino acids: CASSSPGGGDNEQFF.

The chain couples TRBV11-2 to TRBJ1-1, with TRBD1 as a possible D gene (5 bases). Trimming removed 1 base at V and 10 bases at J, with 10 bases between. The CDR3 sequence is 12 residues long. From germline, CDR1 is SGHAT and CDR2 FQNNGV. DNA of the CDR3: TGTGCCAGCAGCTTAGGGGGGTGGGGAGCTTTCTTT. Protein product: CASSLGGWGAFF.

The rearrangement links TRBV6-5 to TRBJ2-3; the match to TRBD2 covers 7 bases. CDR3 length: 14 residues. With V trimmed by 6 bases and J by 4 bases, 7 bases remained unmatched. Looked up from germline, CDR1 is MNHEY and CDR2 is SVGAGI. The CDR3 spells CASSPGRVADTQYF. CDR3 bases: TGTGCCAGCAGCCCAGGGAGGGTCGCAGATACGCAGTATTTT.

V usage is TRBV11-2 and J usage is TRBJ1-1; tentatively, D is TRBD1 (6 bases). Germline V gene sequence: CDR1 SGHAT, CDR2 FQNNGV. This CDR3 is built from 13 residues. V gave up 4 bases and J gave up 1 base, with 7 bases separating them. The CDR3 is CASSSRGNTEAFF. The CDR3 coding sequence is TGTGCCAGCAGCTCCAGGGGGAACACTGAAGCTTTCTTT.

This chain links TRBV5-1 with TRBJ1-2; 9 nucleotides align to TRBD1. CDR1 is SGHRS, CDR2 YFSETQ, per germline. This CDR3 has 15 amino acids. J was trimmed by 7 bases and V by 5 bases; bases with no gene match: 12. This chain's CDR3 is CASRRWGQGTGGYTF. The DNA of the CDR3 is TGCGCCAGCAGGAGGTGGGGACAGGGAACGGGTGGCTACACCTTC.

This clone has a handful of counts. This chain connects TRBV2 to TRBJ1-5; TRBD1 matches 7 bases. This CDR3 is 14 amino acids long. Trimming at V came to 6 bases and at J to 3 bases, leaving 5 bases not matched to a gene. Germline assignment: CDR1 SNHLY and CDR2 FYNNEI. In nucleotides, the CDR3 is TGTGCCAGCAGGGAGGGGGCGGTCAATCAGCCCCAGCATTTT. Protein sequence: CASREGAVNQPQHF.

This chain links TRBV1 with TRBJ2-1; the table's D call, TRBD1, was not checked against the DNA. TRBV1 is designated a pseudogene. CDR3 length: 15 residues. The CDR3 is CTSSGHGHSYNEQFF. CDR3 DNA sequence: TGCACCAGCAGCGGACACGGCCACTCCTACAATGAGCAGTTCTTC.

The chain links TRBV5-5 to TRBJ2-3, with 14 bases aligning to TRBD2. V lost 4 bases to trimming and J lost 0 bases; unmatched junction nucleotides: 7. Germline CDR1 SGHKS, CDR2 YYEKEE (reference sequence). The CDR3 runs 18 residues. CDR3 sequence (DNA): TGTGCCAGCAGCGAGGGACTAGCGGGGGCCGGAAGCACAGATACGCAGTATTTT. Protein: CASSEGLAGAGSTDTQYF.

The chain links TRBV19 to TRBJ1-1; TRBD1 agrees at 7 bases. Germline V gene lookup returns CDR1 LNHDA and CDR2 SQIVND (reference sequence). V trimming: 4 bases; J trimming: 3 bases; junction bases outside the gene matches: 8. The CDR3 consists of 15 residues. This CDR3 reads CASSSQGGPDTEAFF. The DNA of the CDR3 is TGTGCCAGTAGTAGTCAGGGGGGACCAGACACTGAAGCTTTCTTT.

V is TRBV6-5 and J is TRBJ1-2, with TRBD1 identical over 8 bases. The V and J ends lost 5 bases and 9 bases, in that order; junction bases with no gene match: 5. CDR1 MNHEY and CDR2 SVGAGI come from the germline V gene. This CDR3 has 12 amino acids. This CDR3 is CASSQDRDRYTF. The CDR3 DNA reads as TGTGCCAGCAGTCAGGACAGGGACCGCTACACCTTC.

The gene calls are TRBV10-1 and TRBJ1-2; no clear D. In germline, CDR1 is WNHNN, CDR2 SYGVQD (reference sequence). Trimming removed 3 bases from V and 4 bases from J, with 12 bases in between. This CDR3 contains 14 residues. For the CDR3, the DNA is TGCGCCAGCAGTGATTCGGGTCACGGCTATGGCTACACCTTC. As protein: CASSDSGHGYGYTF.

V gene TRBV10-2 combines with J gene TRBJ1-4; D unresolved. CDR3 length equals 12 residues. Germline V gene data show CDR1 as WSHSY and CDR2 as SAAADI. V shed 4 bases and J shed 8 bases, with 8 bases lying between them. The CDR3 here is CASSADGEKLFF. Here the CDR3 DNA reads TGCGCCAGCAGTGCGGACGGAGAAAAACTGTTTTTT.

The rearrangement uses TRBV3-1 (or the pseudogene TRBV3-2) and TRBJ2-1; the match to TRBD2 covers 11 bases. The germline gives CDR1 LGHDT, CDR2 YNNKEL (reference sequence). The CDR3 has 18 residues. Losses at the gene ends were 4 bases for V and 2 bases for J; bases not matched to a gene: 10. The CDR3 here is CASSPRLASGGPYNEQFF. CDR3 nucleotide sequence: TGTGCCAGCAGCCCCCGTTTGGCTAGCGGGGGGCCCTACAATGAGCAGTTCTTC.

This chain uses TRBV6-5 with TRBJ1-2; D remains unclear. Germline values: CDR1 MNHEY, CDR2 SVGAGI. Trimming removed 4 bases at V and 2 bases at J, with 5 bases between. CDR3 size: 12 residues. The chain's CDR3 is CASSSRNYGYTF. The CDR3 DNA reads TGTGCCAGCAGTTCGAGGAACTATGGCTACACCTTC.

CDR3 DNA sequence: TGTGCCAGCAACTACAGGGGTCCCCAGTACTTC. Translating it yields CASNYRGPQYF. The chain has TRBV6-5 and TRBJ2-5; 7 nucleotides line up with TRBD1. The V gene end was trimmed by 7 bases and the J gene end by 9 bases; junction bases not matched to a gene: 5. This CDR3 region has 11 residues. The germline CDR1 and CDR2 sequences are MNHEY and SVGAGI.

The V gene is TRBV6-2 or TRBV6-3, the J gene TRBJ2-7, with D perhaps TRBD1 or TRBD2 (5 bases each). Germline loops: CDR1 MNHEY, CDR2 SVGEGT. This CDR3 is 15 amino acids long. V lost 2 bases, J lost 1 base, and 12 bases lay in between. Here the CDR3 reads CASSYGSGTSYEQYF. The CDR3 DNA reads as TGTGCCAGCAGTTACGGGTCAGGGACGTCCTACGAGCAGTACTTC.

The chain has TRBV27 and TRBJ2-2; D tentatively fits TRBD1 or TRBD2 (5 bases each). Germline assignment: CDR1 MNHEY and CDR2 SMNVEV (reference sequence). With 6 bases removed from V and 2 bases from J, the gap between germline ends came to 16 bases. This CDR3 spans 16 amino acids. The CDR3 nucleotides read TGTGCCAGCAGCCCAATCCGGGACGCAAACACCGGGGAGCTGTTTTTT. Residues: CASSPIRDANTGELFF.

This clone was detected only once. V is TRBV19 and J is TRBJ2-3; 10 bases are shared with TRBD2. In germline, CDR1 is LNHDA, CDR2 SQIVND (reference sequence). The CDR3 extends over 15 amino acids. The V gene end was trimmed by 6 bases and the J gene end by 5 bases; junction bases not matched to a gene: 8. CDR3 protein: CASSGVAGGLDTQYF. The CDR3 DNA reads TGTGCCAGTAGCGGGGTAGCGGGGGGTCTAGATACGCAGTATTTT.

The V and J genes are TRBV27 and TRBJ2-7; D not resolved. V lost 5 bases, J lost 4 bases, and 12 bases lay in between. This CDR3 has 13 amino acids. From germline, CDR1 is MNHEY and CDR2 SMNVEV (reference sequence). As DNA, the CDR3 is TGTGCCAGCAGTCTCCAGATGGGTTACGAGCAGTACTTC. As protein: CASSLQMGYEQYF.

The chain is built from TRBV4-1 and TRBJ1-3, with 9 bases matching TRBD1. V shed 4 bases and J 8 bases; nucleotides not matched to a gene: 9. The CDR3 runs 15 residues. The germline V gene encodes CDR1 MGHRA and CDR2 YSYEKL. The CDR3 protein is CASSPGTGHRDTIYF. The CDR3 DNA is TGCGCCAGCAGCCCCGGGACAGGGCATAGGGACACCATATATTTT.